The 31 T cell receptor beta chains reported below all come from one sample, sequenced in a study of blood T cell repertoires in COVID-19. Assay: immunoSEQ multiplex PCR; the TCRdb copy retains only in-frame clones and omits some. The repertoire holds fewer than 200,000 clones, 70% to 85% seen once, with over 12% in the top ten. The source material was PBMCs or T cells enriched from blood (not recorded which). Receptor source: a man aged 45-65 years who had recovered from COVID-19.

The V gene is TRBV7-8, the J gene TRBJ1-1, with D perhaps TRBD1 (6 bases). V was cut by 5 bases and J by 4 bases, with 17 bases left in between. The CDR3 is 15 residues long. Germline V CDR1 and CDR2: SGHVS, FQNEAQ. The CDR3 loop reads CASSPSTGSSTEAFF. For the CDR3, the DNA is TGTGCCAGCAGCCCTTCGACAGGAAGTTCCACTGAAGCTTTCTTT.

The chain links TRBV10-3 to TRBJ2-5; D ambiguous. CDR1 is ENHRY, CDR2 SYGVKD, per germline. The germline V and J ends were trimmed by 2 bases and 5 bases, with 9 bases remaining between them. The CDR3 runs 13 residues. The CDR3 DNA reads TGTGCCATCAGTGAGGGGCTAAAGGAGACCCAGTACTTC. This gives the protein CAISEGLKETQYF.

J is TRBJ2-1 and V is TRBV5-1; 9 bases align to TRBD1. V lost 0 bases, J lost 9 bases, and 7 bases stayed unmatched. Germline V gene sequence: CDR1 SGHRS, CDR2 YFSETQ. The CDR3 is 15 amino acids. The CDR3 loop is CASSLEDRGGGEQFF. DNA of the CDR3: TGCGCCAGCAGCTTGGAGGACAGGGGCGGAGGTGAGCAGTTCTTC.

On this clone: This CDR3 is also generated by other DNA sequences in the sample. The chain is built from TRBV7-9 and TRBJ1-1; 10 bases are a match to TRBD1. This CDR3 contains 14 residues. J was trimmed by 5 bases and V by 5 bases; bases with no gene match: 5. Germline assignment: CDR1 SEHNR and CDR2 FQNEAQ (reference sequence). The CDR3 is CASSDRQGATEAFF. CDR3 DNA: TGTGCCAGCAGCGATCGACAGGGGGCAACTGAAGCTTTCTTT.

This clone was counted a single time. The chain recombines TRBV19 with TRBJ2-7, with 9 bases aligning to TRBD1. The CDR3 contains 15 residues. CDR1 is LNHDA, CDR2 SQIVND, per germline (reference sequence). Unmatched junction bases numbered 5, after V lost 5 bases and J lost 0 bases. DNA for the CDR3: TGTGCCAGTAGTCCAAAGACAGGGGGCTCCTACGAGCAGTACTTC. Residues: CASSPKTGGSYEQYF. Together with reference TRBV19 and TRBJ2-7, the CDR3 gives the full variable domain: DGGITQSPKYLFRKEGQNVTLSCEQNLNHDAMYWYRQDPGQGLRLIYYSQIVNDFQKGDIAEGYSVSREKKESFPLTVTSAQKNPTAFYLCASSPKTGGSYEQYFGPGTRLTVT.

The chain is built from TRBV4-1 and TRBJ2-7; TRBD1 aligns across 7 bases. V lost 4 bases, J lost 3 bases, and 3 bases stayed unmatched. This CDR3 spans 13 amino acids. Germline CDR1 and CDR2: MGHRA and YSYEKL. CDR3 bases: TGCGCCAGCAGCCCGACAGGGATCTACGAGCAGTACTTC. This translates into CASSPTGIYEQYF.

The V call is TRBV10-3, the J call TRBJ1-1, with D possibly TRBD1 on 5 matching bases. The CDR3 is 13 residues long. CDR1 ENHRY and CDR2 SYGVKD come from the germline V gene. V was trimmed by 11 bases and J by 5 bases, leaving 18 bases between them. The CDR3 loop is CALKRDGGTEAFF. The DNA for the CDR3 is TGTGCCCTAAAAAGGGACGGGGGGACTGAAGCTTTCTTT.

This clone came up once. This chain links TRBV9 with TRBJ2-7; D is perhaps TRBD1 (6 bases). Germline V gene lookup returns CDR1 SGDLS and CDR2 YYNGEE. The CDR3 is 15 amino acids. Between the trimmed V and J ends, which lost 4 bases and 0 bases, there was a span of 14 bases. CDR3 in DNA: TGTGCCAGCAGCCCTACCGCACAGGGCTCCTACGAGCAGTACTTC. It yields the protein CASSPTAQGSYEQYF.

This clone came up a few times. The chain uses TRBV6-6 and TRBJ2-7; TRBD1 matches at 11 bases. This CDR3 has 15 residues. Losses at the gene ends were 6 bases for V and 2 bases for J; bases not matched to a gene: 6. Germline V gene sequence: CDR1 MNHNY, CDR2 SVGAGI (reference sequence). The CDR3 bases are TGTGCCAGCAGCGACCGGACAGGGGGCCCCTACGAGCAGTACTTC. Translated, it gives CASSDRTGGPYEQYF.

This clone was picked up one time. The chain is built from TRBV7-2 and TRBJ2-5, with D possibly being TRBD1 (7 bases). The V end lost 5 bases, the J end lost 4 bases, and 14 bases lay between the germline ends. This CDR3 is 14 amino acids long. Germline V gives CDR1 SGHTA, CDR2 FQGNSA. As DNA, the CDR3 is TGTGCCAGCAGCCGCAGGGGGGCCACAGAGACCCAGTACTTC. The encoded protein is CASSRRGATETQYF.

Only one count was recorded for this clone. CDR3 DNA sequence: TGTGCCAGCAGCTCACGGGGGGCTAGCACAGATACGCAGTATTTT. The encoded protein is CASSSRGASTDTQYF. The V and J genes are TRBV9 and TRBJ2-3; the D gene is possibly TRBD2 (7 bases). V was clipped by 4 bases and J by 0 bases, with 12 bases between them. Germline values: CDR1 SGDLS, CDR2 YYNGEE. This CDR3 contains 15 residues.

The chain is built from TRBV13 and TRBJ1-3; TRBD1 aligns across 9 bases. V lost 6 bases and J lost 4; bases outside the gene matches: 10. CDR3 size: 16 residues. In germline, CDR1 is PRHDT, CDR2 FYEKMQ (reference sequence). The CDR3 nucleotides read TGTGCCAGCAGACTAGCAGGGACAGGGCAAGGAAACACCATATATTTT. Protein sequence: CASRLAGTGQGNTIYF.

The chain employs TRBV27 and TRBJ1-5; tentative D call: TRBD1 (5 bases). From germline, CDR1 is MNHEY and CDR2 SMNVEV (reference sequence). The length of the CDR3 is 13 residues. V lost 1 base to trimming and J lost 7 bases, with 8 bases between them. The CDR3 reads CASSLWGDQPQHF. The CDR3 DNA is TGTGCCAGCAGTTTATGGGGGGACCAGCCCCAGCATTTT.

The chain carries TRBV10-3 and TRBJ2-5; possibly TRBD1 for D (5 bases). The CDR3 extends over 14 amino acids. The germline CDR1 and CDR2 sequences are ENHRY and SYGVKD. V dropped 2 bases and J dropped 6 bases, with 13 bases sitting between them. The CDR3 nucleotides are TGTGCCATCAGTGAGGGACACTTTGGAAAGACCCAGTACTTC. It is translated as CAISEGHFGKTQYF.

V gene TRBV3-1 (or the pseudogene TRBV3-2) combines with J gene TRBJ1-3; D gene unclear. Germline assignment: CDR1 LGHDT and CDR2 YNNKEL (reference sequence). Trimming took off 0 bases at V and 3 bases at J, with 6 bases between the two ends. The CDR3 runs 14 residues. The CDR3 here is CASSQEYLGNTIYF. CDR3 DNA sequence: TGTGCCAGCAGCCAAGAATATCTTGGAAACACCATATATTTT.

The chain employs TRBV7-9 and TRBJ1-5; D is ambiguous. This CDR3 has 12 amino acids. V lost 5 bases and J 4 bases, leaving 6 bases between the germline ends. Germline values: CDR1 SEHNR, CDR2 FQNEAQ (reference sequence). The CDR3 DNA reads as TGTGCCAGCAGCCTGGCTAATCAGCCCCAGCATTTT. Translated: CASSLANQPQHF.

The gene calls are TRBV9 and TRBJ2-1, with D possibly being TRBD1 (6 bases). Per germline, CDR1 SGDLS and CDR2 YYNGEE. Trimming pared 6 bases from V and 0 bases from J, leaving 10 bases between. There are 14 residues in the CDR3. CDR3 nucleotides: TGTGCCAGCACCTCGGACAGCTCCTACAATGAGCAGTTCTTC. This codes for CASTSDSSYNEQFF.

This clone showed up just a few times. The chain is built from TRBV5-1 and TRBJ1-1; weak D call: TRBD1 (5 bases). This CDR3 comprises 15 residues. V was pared by 0 bases and J by 7 bases, with 16 bases between. In germline, CDR1 is SGHRS, CDR2 YFSETQ. DNA for the CDR3: TGCGCCAGCAGCTTGGCAGCTGCCAGGGCTGTTGAAGCTTTCTTT. Its protein product is CASSLAAARAVEAFF.

This chain joins TRBV3-1 (or the pseudogene TRBV3-2) and TRBJ1-2; a possible D gene is TRBD1 (6 bases). The CDR3 is 15 amino acids. Germline assignment: CDR1 LGHDT and CDR2 YNNKEL (reference sequence). Trimming stripped 5 bases from V and 7 bases from J, with 20 bases between. The CDR3 DNA follows: TGTGCCAGCAGCGCATCACTACAGGGTGGAGGTGGCTACACCTTC. It translates to CASSASLQGGGGYTF.

The chain carries TRBV4-1 and TRBJ2-3; D uncertain. V lost 3 bases, J lost 4 bases, and 5 bases lay in between. The germline CDR1 and CDR2 sequences are MGHRA and YSYEKL. This CDR3 comprises 12 residues. The CDR3 region is CASSQNSDTQYF. The DNA for the CDR3 is TGCGCCAGCAGCCAGAACTCAGATACGCAGTATTTT.

This chain links TRBV14 with TRBJ1-2; 9 bases fit TRBD1. The CDR3 runs 14 residues. CDR1 is SGHDN, CDR2 FVKESK, per germline. V gave up 1 base and J gave up 13 bases; unmatched junction bases: 10. The CDR3 protein is CASSQADRGVRLTF. For the CDR3, the DNA is TGTGCCAGCAGCCAAGCTGACAGGGGGGTTCGTCTCACCTTC. The full variable domain, its missing parts supplied by reference TRBV14 and TRBJ1-2, is EAGVTQFPSHSVIEKGQTVTLRCDPISGHDNLYWYRRVMGKEIKFLLHFVKESKQDESGMPNNRFLAERTGGTYSTLKVQPAELEDSGVYFCASSQADRGVRLTFGSGTRLTVV.

In nucleotides, the CDR3 is TGCGCCAGCAGCCCAGACAGGGGAGAGACCCAGTACTTC. It codes for CASSPDRGETQYF. This chain connects TRBV5-1 to TRBJ2-5, with 8 positions matching TRBD1. Trimming removed 4 bases from V and 4 bases from J; junction bases left unmatched: 3. Germline loops: CDR1 SGHRS, CDR2 YFSETQ. The CDR3 extends over 13 amino acids. Based on the CDR3 plus reference TRBV5-1 and TRBJ2-5, the full variable domain is KAGVTQTPRYLIKTRGQQVTLSCSPISGHRSVSWYQQTPGQGLQFLFEYFSETQRNKGNFPGRFSGRQFSNSRSEMNVSTLELGDSALYLCASSPDRGETQYFGPGTRLLVL.

The rearrangement links TRBV4-1 to TRBJ2-1; 7 nucleotides line up with TRBD2. The CDR3 has 14 residues. The J segment lost 6 bases and the V segment lost 0 bases, leaving 2 bases of the junction unmatched. Germline CDR1 reads MGHRA; CDR2 reads YSYEKL. CDR3 loop: CASSQEAGRNEQFF. DNA for the CDR3: TGCGCCAGCAGCCAAGAAGCGGGACGCAATGAGCAGTTCTTC.

The J gene is TRBJ1-1, the V gene TRBV5-6; 8 bases fit TRBD1. V gave up 2 bases and J gave up 1 base; unmatched junction bases: 7. The CDR3 has 16 residues. Germline V gene sequence: CDR1 SGHDT, CDR2 YYEEEE. The chain's CDR3 is CASSFLPGTGNTEAFF. The CDR3 coding sequence is TGTGCCAGCAGCTTTTTACCCGGGACAGGGAACACTGAAGCTTTCTTT.

The chain is built from TRBV3-1 (or the pseudogene TRBV3-2) and TRBJ1-2, with 8 bases identical to TRBD1. Germline CDR1 reads LGHDT; CDR2 reads YNNKEL (reference sequence). The CDR3 contains 16 residues. The trim removed 0 bases at V and 4 bases at J, leaving 7 bases unmatched. CDR3 amino acids: CASSQDRQGAIYGYTF. As DNA, the CDR3 is TGTGCCAGCAGCCAAGATCGGCAGGGGGCTATCTATGGCTACACCTTC.

V and J are TRBV6-5 and TRBJ2-5, with no clear D. V dropped 5 bases and J dropped 4 bases, with 17 bases sitting between them. CDR1 is MNHEY, CDR2 SVGAGI, per germline. CDR3 size: 15 residues. The CDR3 is CASSTYFDGLETQYF. As DNA, the CDR3 is TGTGCCAGCAGTACATACTTTGACGGGTTAGAGACCCAGTACTTC.

V is TRBV7-9 and J is TRBJ2-2; D not resolved. This CDR3 has 13 amino acids. Germline V gene lookup returns CDR1 SEHNR and CDR2 FQNEAQ (reference sequence). Trimming left V 3 bases short and J 4 bases short, with 6 bases between. Here the CDR3 reads CASSLSSTGELFF. CDR3 DNA: TGTGCCAGCAGCTTGTCGTCCACCGGGGAGCTGTTTTTT.

The chain uses TRBV15 and TRBJ1-2; 12 nucleotides agree with TRBD1. Germline assignment: CDR1 LNHNV and CDR2 YYDKDF (reference sequence). The trim removed 5 bases at V and 4 bases at J, leaving 8 bases unmatched. The CDR3 spans 16 residues. CDR3 amino acids: CATSGDRGRMSYGYTF. The CDR3 region has the DNA TGTGCCACCAGCGGGGACAGGGGGCGGATGAGCTATGGCTACACCTTC.

The chain uses TRBV5-1 and TRBJ1-4, with TRBD1 as a possible D gene (6 bases). The CDR3 is 13 amino acids. V lost 4 bases, J lost 8 bases, and 12 bases lay in between. Germline V gene data show CDR1 as SGHRS and CDR2 as YFSETQ. The CDR3 coding sequence is TGCGCCAGCAGCGGGGACAATGAAGAAAAACTGTTTTTT. This encodes CASSGDNEEKLFF.

The rearrangement links TRBV18 to TRBJ2-3; D remains ambiguous. Germline V gene data show CDR1 as KGHSH and CDR2 as LQKENI. Trimming removed 5 bases at V and 0 bases at J, with 6 bases between. This CDR3 has 13 amino acids. CDR3 protein: CASSGPSTDTQYF. In DNA form, the CDR3 reads TGTGCCAGCTCAGGCCCTAGCACAGATACGCAGTATTTT.

J is TRBJ2-5 and V is TRBV18, with D hard to call. CDR1 and CDR2 from the germline V gene are KGHSH and LQKENI. The CDR3 loop spans 14 amino acids. V lost 2 bases and J lost 5, with 12 bases in between. CDR3: CASSPIHQYETQYF. CDR3 sequence (DNA): TGTGCCAGCTCACCAATTCATCAGTATGAGACCCAGTACTTC.